Listed below are T cell receptor beta chains from one sample, sequenced in a study of blood T cells in healthy people across ages. Each CDR3 protein is one row after TCRdb ran MiXCR on the 5' RACE reads. The sample gives hundreds of thousands of distinct CDR3 sequences, more than 20% of which show up once; under 4% is in the top ten. The material sequenced was blood. The receptors come from a man in his sixties or seventies in good health. Each CDR3 is given with its conserved first and last residue. The D gene is left open where the match is weak. Rows may omit the clone size; those that give it use once, few, many or a size class.

clone_size	v_call	j_call	d_call	cdr3_aa	cdr3_nt
.	TRBV6-5	TRBJ2-4	.	CASSYSKQGGIQYF	TGTGCCAGCAGTTACTCGAAGCAGGGAGGCATTCAGTACTTC
.	TRBV10-3	TRBJ2-5	.	CASGRDREQETQYF	TGTGCCAGCGGGAGGGACAGGGAACAAGAGACCCAGTACTTC
few	TRBV13	TRBJ2-7	.	CASSPNPRGYEQYF	TGTGCCAGCAGCCCAAACCCCAGAGGGTACGAGCAGTACTTC
.	TRBV20-1	TRBJ2-7	.	CSAPSTVYEQYF	TGCAGTGCGCCCTCGACAGTCTACGAGCAGTACTTC
few	TRBV6-5	TRBJ2-1	.	CASSYRAEQFF	TGTGCCAGCAGTTACCGAGCAGAGCAGTTCTTC
.	TRBV6-5	TRBJ2-3	TRBD2	CASSYVAGAINSQYF	TGTGCCAGCAGTTATGTAGCGGGGGCCATAAATAGTCAGTATTTT
.	TRBV3-1	TRBJ2-7	.	CASSQTAASWGYEQYF	TGTGCCAGCAGCCAGACGGCGGCTTCATGGGGCTACGAGCAGTACTTC
few	TRBV20-1	TRBJ1-5	TRBD1	CSARETGGGQPQHF	TGCAGTGCTAGGGAGACAGGGGGGGGTCAGCCCCAGCATTTT
.	TRBV4-2	TRBJ1-6	.	CASSQVEGQGGSPLHF	TGTGCCAGCAGCCAAGTAGAAGGGCAGGGAGGTTCACCCCTCCACTTT
.	TRBV7-9	TRBJ1-1	TRBD1	CASSWGTGAMNTEAFF	TGTGCCAGCAGCTGGGGGACAGGGGCTATGAACACTGAAGCTTTCTTT
few	TRBV10-3	TRBJ2-2	TRBD2	CAISTSGRNGGTGELFF	TGTGCCATCAGTACTAGCGGGAGGAATGGGGGAACCGGGGAGCTGTTTTTT
.	TRBV7-6	TRBJ2-1	TRBD2	CASSLSPAGGVNEQFF	TGTGCCAGCAGCTTATCCCCGGCGGGAGGGGTCAATGAGCAGTTCTTC
many	TRBV6-6	TRBJ2-7	TRBD2	CASSPGTTSEQYF	TGTGCCAGCAGTCCCGGGACTACTTCCGAGCAGTACTTC
.	TRBV6-6	TRBJ2-2	.	CAGSYSSAGAGELFF	TGTGCCGGCAGTTACTCGAGTGCAGGGGCCGGGGAGCTGTTTTTT
.	TRBV29-1	TRBJ2-1	TRBD2	CSGGAGDGNEQFF	TGCAGCGGAGGAGCGGGAGACGGCAATGAGCAGTTCTTC
few	TRBV6-2/TRBV6-3	TRBJ2-3	.	CASSYPAGSVETDTQYF	TGTGCCAGCAGTTACCCAGCCGGTTCGGTGGAGACAGATACGCAGTATTTT
few	TRBV10-3	TRBJ2-5	.	CAISLAREETQYF	TGTGCCATCAGCCTTGCTAGGGAAGAGACCCAGTACTTC
.	TRBV7-2	TRBJ2-7	.	CASSIKVGTYEQYF	TGTGCCAGCAGCATAAAAGTAGGGACCTACGAGCAGTACTTC
.	TRBV20-1	TRBJ2-7	.	CSAFGGSSYEQYF	TGCAGTGCCTTCGGAGGGAGCTCCTACGAGCAGTACTTC
.	TRBV6-1	TRBJ2-5	.	CASRNGVKGVQETQYF	TGTGCCAGCAGAAACGGAGTTAAGGGGGTTCAAGAGACCCAGTACTTC
.	TRBV7-3	TRBJ2-7	TRBD1	CASSRAGQGDEQYF	TGTGCCAGCAGCCGTGCGGGACAGGGAGACGAGCAGTACTTC
.	TRBV5-1	TRBJ2-1	TRBD1	CASSTRGPVYNEQFF	TGCGCCAGCAGTACCAGGGGGCCTGTATACAATGAGCAGTTCTTC
few	TRBV29-1	TRBJ1-1	.	CSVESLSRGIGTEAFF	TGCAGCGTTGAATCGTTATCGAGGGGTATTGGTACTGAAGCTTTCTTT
few	TRBV4-3	TRBJ2-5	TRBD2	CASSQGSGMGEETQYF	TGCGCCAGCAGCCAGGGTAGCGGGATGGGAGAAGAGACCCAGTACTTC
.	TRBV20-1	TRBJ2-3	.	CSARQGPPTDTQYF	TGCAGTGCTCGTCAGGGGCCGCCCACAGATACGCAGTATTTT
.	TRBV18	TRBJ1-1	.	CASSPNQMNTEAFF	TGTGCCAGCTCACCGAACCAGATGAACACTGAAGCTTTCTTT
.	TRBV27	TRBJ2-1	.	CASSPIGLGDEQFF	TGTGCCAGCAGTCCCATTGGACTGGGCGATGAGCAGTTCTTC